One sample yielded the 27 T cell receptor beta chains listed below, sequenced in a study of blood T cell repertoires in COVID-19. The protocol was immunoSEQ multiplex PCR, while the TCRdb copy is restricted to in-frame clones and leaves out a portion. There are roughly 330,000 clones in the sample; just over 85% occur only once, and under 11% lies in the top ten. Material for sequencing was PBMCs or T cells enriched from blood (not recorded which). The receptors originated from a woman under 30 who had recovered from COVID-19.

This chain's CDR3 is CSAGQGNTEAFF. The CDR3 bases are TGCAGCGCCGGACAGGGGAACACTGAAGCTTTCTTT. V is TRBV29-1 and J is TRBJ1-1, with 8 bases that match TRBD1. J gave up 1 base and V 7 bases, and 2 bases lay outside the gene matches. The CDR3 runs to 12 residues. Germline V gives CDR1 SQVTM, CDR2 ANQGSEA.

The chain combines TRBV5-4 with TRBJ2-7; 10 bases match TRBD2. Germline lookup yields CDR1 SGHNT and CDR2 YYREEE (reference sequence). The V and J ends lost 3 bases and 2 bases, in that order; junction bases with no gene match: 5. The CDR3 spans 15 residues. The CDR3 spells CASSSPGTSAYEQYF. Here the CDR3 DNA reads TGTGCCAGCAGCTCACCCGGGACTAGCGCCTACGAGCAGTACTTC.

The chain recombines TRBV7-3 with TRBJ2-3, with TRBD2 identical over 8 bases. J gave up 2 bases and V 3 bases, and 4 bases lay outside the gene matches. CDR3 length: 15 residues. The germline CDR1 and CDR2 sequences are SGHTA and FQGTGA. The CDR3 DNA reads as TGTGCCAGCAGCTTCGCGGGGGGTTTCACAGATACGCAGTATTTT. It encodes CASSFAGGFTDTQYF.

The V call is TRBV7-2, the J call TRBJ1-6, with 9 nucleotides matching TRBD1. This CDR3 is 14 amino acids long. V trimming: 5 bases; J trimming: 10 bases; junction bases outside the gene matches: 6. Per the germline V gene, CDR1 is SGHTA and CDR2 is FQGNSA. Here the CDR3 reads CASSPTGGTSPLHF. Written as DNA, the CDR3 is TGTGCCAGCAGCCCGACAGGGGGGACATCACCCCTCCACTTT.

This clone was picked up a small number of times. V gene TRBV3-1 (or the pseudogene TRBV3-2) combines with J gene TRBJ2-3, with D perhaps TRBD2 (5 bases). Germline CDR1 reads LGHDT; CDR2 reads YNNKEL (reference sequence). The CDR3 spans 14 residues. V lost 3 bases and J lost 5, with 12 bases in between. The CDR3 here is CASSQWGAGDTQYF. The CDR3 DNA follows: TGTGCCAGCAGCCAGTGGGGTGCGGGAGATACGCAGTATTTT.

This chain connects TRBV7-2 to TRBJ2-1; TRBD2 agrees at 10 bases. V dropped 5 bases and J dropped 7; count of bases not matched to a gene: 5. Germline V gene sequence: CDR1 SGHTA, CDR2 FQGNSA. CDR3 length equals 14 residues. The CDR3 sequence is CASSLGTSVNEQFF. The CDR3 DNA is TGTGCCAGCAGCCTCGGGACTAGCGTAAATGAGCAGTTCTTC. Variable domain in full (rest from reference TRBV7-2 and TRBJ2-1): GAGVSQSPSNKVTEKGKDVELRCDPISGHTALYWYRQSLGQGLEFLIYFQGNSAPDKSGLPSDRFSAERTGGSVSTLTIQRTQQEDSAVYLCASSLGTSVNEQFFGPGTRLTVL.

The V gene is TRBV5-1, the J gene TRBJ1-2; 7 bases match TRBD1. The CDR3 consists of 17 residues. Germline CDR1 is SGHRS and CDR2 is YFSETQ. J was trimmed by 0 bases and V by 2 bases; bases with no gene match: 10. The CDR3 sequence: CASSLGSQGGPNYGYTF. Here the CDR3 DNA reads TGCGCCAGCAGCTTAGGCAGCCAGGGGGGCCCTAACTATGGCTACACCTTC.

The rearrangement joins TRBV19 to TRBJ1-1, with D tentatively TRBD1 (5 bases). V was pared by 6 bases and J by 5 bases, with 16 bases between. The length of the CDR3 is 14 residues. Germline V CDR1 and CDR2: LNHDA, SQIVND (reference sequence). The CDR3 nucleotides are TGTGCCAGTAGACTTGCCAGGGAAGGGACTGAAGCTTTCTTT. It specifies CASRLAREGTEAFF.

The chain carries TRBV19 and TRBJ2-7; 9 nucleotides match TRBD1. With V trimmed by 7 bases and J by 3 bases, 4 bases remained unmatched. This CDR3 is built from 13 residues. CDR1 and CDR2 from the germline V gene are LNHDA and SQIVND (reference sequence). The chain's CDR3 is CASKGTGNYEQYF. As DNA, the CDR3 is TGTGCCAGTAAGGGGACAGGGAACTACGAGCAGTACTTC.

The rearrangement links TRBV19 to TRBJ1-5; possible D gene TRBD1, 6 bases. V dropped 1 base and J dropped 3 bases, with 13 bases sitting between them. This CDR3 is 16 amino acids long. Germline assignment: CDR1 LNHDA and CDR2 SQIVND (reference sequence). CDR3 nucleotides: TGTGCCAGTAGTATAGCGAACAGGGACCTCAATCAGCCCCAGCATTTT. Translation gives CASSIANRDLNQPQHF. Full variable domain (missing parts from reference TRBV19 and TRBJ1-5): DGGITQSPKYLFRKEGQNVTLSCEQNLNHDAMYWYRQDPGQGLRLIYYSQIVNDFQKGDIAEGYSVSREKKESFPLTVTSAQKNPTAFYLCASSIANRDLNQPQHFGDGTRLSIL.

The V gene is TRBV3-1 (or the pseudogene TRBV3-2), the J gene TRBJ1-1; no firm D call. This CDR3 has 14 residues. Per the germline V gene, CDR1 is LGHDT and CDR2 is YNNKEL (reference sequence). The V and J ends lost 1 base and 1 base respectively, with 7 bases between them. The chain's CDR3 is CASSQATANTEAFF. The CDR3 coding sequence is TGTGCCAGCAGCCAAGCAACAGCGAACACTGAAGCTTTCTTT.

This chain's CDR3 is CASSYTSGEEFF. CDR3 DNA: TGTGCCAGCAGCTACACTAGCGGGGAAGAGTTCTTC. The chain joins TRBV12-3 or TRBV12-4 to TRBJ2-1, with 10 bases lining up with TRBD2. The J segment lost 14 bases and the V segment lost 6 bases, leaving 7 bases of the junction unmatched. The CDR3 contains 12 residues.

V and J are TRBV15 and TRBJ1-5; D is perhaps TRBD1 (6 bases). This CDR3 region has 14 residues. The germline V gene has CDR1 LNHNV and CDR2 YYDKDF (reference sequence). V dropped 6 bases and J dropped 4 bases, with 13 bases sitting between them. The CDR3 region has the DNA TGTGCCACCAGTCTCGGACAGATTAATCAGCCCCAGCATTTT. Encoded protein: CATSLGQINQPQHF.

V is TRBV5-1 and J is TRBJ2-1; no definite D call. This CDR3 contains 15 residues. Germline V gives CDR1 SGHRS, CDR2 YFSETQ. V lost 0 bases and J 0 bases, leaving 7 bases between the germline ends. CDR3 DNA sequence: TGCGCCAGCAGCTTGGACTCAAGCTCCTACAATGAGCAGTTCTTC. It encodes CASSLDSSSYNEQFF. Full variable domain (missing parts from reference TRBV5-1 and TRBJ2-1): KAGVTQTPRYLIKTRGQQVTLSCSPISGHRSVSWYQQTPGQGLQFLFEYFSETQRNKGNFPGRFSGRQFSNSRSEMNVSTLELGDSALYLCASSLDSSSYNEQFFGPGTRLTVL.

This clone was observed a single time. This chain links TRBV10-1 with TRBJ2-2; the match to TRBD1 covers 7 bases. The germline V gene has CDR1 WNHNN and CDR2 SYGVQD (reference sequence). Trimming at V came to 2 bases and at J to 7 bases, leaving 7 bases not matched to a gene. The CDR3 spans 15 residues. CDR3 DNA: TGCGCCAGCAGTGAGGCGCGGCAGGGGGTCGGGGAGCTGTTTTTT. Amino acids: CASSEARQGVGELFF.

The V gene is TRBV5-6, the J gene TRBJ2-7; 7 bases are shared with TRBD1. Trimming took 4 bases from V and 4 from J; bases not matched to a gene: 14. This CDR3 contains 16 residues. Germline V gene lookup returns CDR1 SGHDT and CDR2 YYEEEE. The CDR3 sequence is CASSPTGGQGVYEQYF. The DNA for the CDR3 is TGTGCCAGCAGCCCCACCGGTGGGCAGGGGGTATACGAGCAGTACTTC.

This clone has a single count. This chain links TRBV7-2 with TRBJ2-3; 14 bases align to TRBD2. This CDR3 is 17 amino acids long. The ends lost 4 bases at V and 2 bases at J; junction bases unmatched: 5. Germline V gene sequence: CDR1 SGHTA, CDR2 FQGNSA. CDR3 loop: CASSSWTSGRLTDTQYF. The CDR3 nucleotides read TGTGCCAGCAGCTCGTGGACTAGCGGGAGGCTCACAGATACGCAGTATTTT.

The chain carries TRBV19 and TRBJ2-3, with a tentative D call TRBD1 (6 bases). Germline CDR1 and CDR2: LNHDA and SQIVND (reference sequence). The CDR3 has 15 amino acids. The V end lost 4 bases, the J end lost 6 bases, and 17 bases lay between the germline ends. CDR3 sequence: CASSTDRWAADTQYF. CDR3 nucleotides: TGTGCCAGTAGTACTGACAGGTGGGCGGCGGATACGCAGTATTTT.

The chain couples TRBV9 to TRBJ2-1; 9 bases agree with TRBD1. Per the germline V gene, CDR1 is SGDLS and CDR2 is YYNGEE. The CDR3 runs 15 residues. V lost 4 bases and J lost 6; bases outside the gene matches: 8. The CDR3 is CASSPHRGHSNEQFF. CDR3 nucleotide sequence: TGTGCCAGCAGCCCCCACAGGGGGCATTCCAATGAGCAGTTCTTC.

This chain connects TRBV27 to TRBJ1-3, with 7 bases lining up with TRBD1. V lost 6 bases and J lost 0; bases outside the gene matches: 5. This CDR3 region has 15 residues. Germline V gene sequence: CDR1 MNHEY, CDR2 SMNVEV (reference sequence). Here the CDR3 reads CASSRDRSSGNTIYF. The CDR3 coding sequence is TGTGCCAGCAGCCGGGACAGATCCTCTGGAAACACCATATATTTT.

V and J are TRBV4-1 and TRBJ1-1, with 10 bases that match TRBD1. Trimming at V came to 2 bases and at J to 6 bases, leaving 9 bases not matched to a gene. There are 16 residues in the CDR3. Per germline, CDR1 MGHRA and CDR2 YSYEKL. The CDR3 DNA sequence: TGCGCCAGCAGCCAACGTCACCCAGGACAGGGGGCTGAAGCTTTCTTT. Protein product: CASSQRHPGQGAEAFF.

Only a few counts were recorded for this clone. This chain links TRBV2 with TRBJ1-3; D uncertain. The CDR3 spans 14 residues. Germline V gene lookup returns CDR1 SNHLY and CDR2 FYNNEI. The V and J ends lost 6 bases and 0 bases respectively, with 9 bases between them. For the CDR3, the DNA is TGTGCCAGCAGCCCTCAGTCCTCTGGAAACACCATATATTTT. It specifies CASSPQSSGNTIYF.

The V and J genes are TRBV5-6 and TRBJ2-7; tentatively, D is TRBD1 (5 bases). The CDR3 consists of 14 residues. The V end lost 0 bases, the J end lost 3 bases, and 10 bases lay between the germline ends. Germline values: CDR1 SGHDT, CDR2 YYEEEE. CDR3 DNA: TGTGCCAGCAGCTTGGTTGACAGTAACTACGAGCAGTACTTC. Residues: CASSLVDSNYEQYF.

In its sample, this clone was seen once. The gene calls are TRBV4-1 and TRBJ2-7; 8 bases line up with TRBD1. The germline CDR1 and CDR2 sequences are MGHRA and YSYEKL. CDR3 length: 15 residues. V trimming: 1 base; J trimming: 4 bases; junction bases outside the gene matches: 6. The CDR3 DNA reads TGCGCCAGCAGCCAAGGGCCAACAGGGGGGTACGAGCAGTACTTC. Protein sequence: CASSQGPTGGYEQYF.

The CDR3 region is CASSPLQGVNTEAFF. The CDR3 bases are TGTGCCAGCAGCCCCCTCCAGGGGGTGAACACTGAAGCTTTCTTT. This rearrangement joins TRBV11-3 to TRBJ1-1; 7 bases fit TRBD1. This CDR3 has 15 amino acids. After removal of 5 bases from V and 0 bases from J, the junction contained 6 bases not matched to a gene. Germline CDR1 SGHNT, CDR2 YENEEA.

The chain links TRBV5-6 to TRBJ1-6; D is undetermined. CDR1 is SGHDT, CDR2 YYEEEE, per germline. The CDR3 loop spans 14 amino acids. Trimming left V 1 base short and J 6 bases short, with 8 bases between. CDR3 in DNA: TGTGCCAGCAGCTTGACAGAATCTAATTCACCCCTCCACTTT. Translated, it gives CASSLTESNSPLHF. Together with reference TRBV5-6 and TRBJ1-6, the CDR3 gives the full variable domain: DAGVTQSPTHLIKTRGQQVTLRCSPKSGHDTVSWYQQALGQGPQFIFQYYEEEERQRGNFPDRFSGHQFPNYSSELNVNALLLGDSALYLCASSLTESNSPLHFGNGTRLTVT.

CDR3 nucleotides: TGTGCCACCAGCACAAACAGGGAACAACTGTTTTTT. It specifies CATSTNREQLFF. The chain couples TRBV15 to TRBJ1-4, with D possibly TRBD1 on 6 matching bases. CDR3 length: 12 residues. In germline, CDR1 is LNHNV, CDR2 YYDKDF (reference sequence). V lost 4 bases to trimming and J lost 12 bases, with 12 bases between them. Complete variable domain (other parts from reference TRBV15 and TRBJ1-4): DAMVIQNPRYQVTQFGKPVTLSCSQTLNHNVMYWYQQKSSQAPKLLFHYYDKDFNNEADTPDNFQSRRPNTSFCFLDIRSPGLGDTAMYLCATSTNREQLFFGSGTQLSVL.